These 14 T cell receptor beta chains were sequenced from one sample in a study of neurological immune-mediated disorders. TCRdb analysed the 5' RACE reads with MiXCR anew, one entry per CDR3 protein. There are 45,000 or so distinct CDR3 sequences in the sample; 2.5% to 3.5% occur only once, and roughly 15% lies in the top ten. The sequencing input was PBMCs. Every receptor here comes from a woman aged 45-65 years with multiple sclerosis.

This clonotype occurred many times. The chain employs TRBV5-1 and TRBJ2-3; perhaps TRBD1 as D (6 bases). Trimming left V 4 bases short and J 0 bases short, with 12 bases between. The length of the CDR3 is 15 residues. Per germline, CDR1 SGHRS and CDR2 YFSETQ. The CDR3 loop reads CASSPSGTSTDTQYF. The CDR3 nucleotides read TGCGCCAGCAGCCCCTCCGGGACAAGCACAGATACGCAGTATTTT.

This clonotype was detected many times. This chain connects TRBV20-1 to TRBJ2-6; 8 bases match TRBD1. Trimming at V came to 6 bases and at J to 0 bases, leaving 10 bases not matched to a gene. The CDR3 has 17 residues. Germline V gene data show CDR1 as DFQATT and CDR2 as SNEGSKA (reference sequence). This chain's CDR3 is CSATWDRRFSGANVLTF. CDR3 bases: TGCAGTGCAACCTGGGACAGGCGTTTCTCTGGGGCCAACGTCCTGACTTTC.

This clonotype has a count of ten or more. This chain uses TRBV20-1 with TRBJ2-1; no clear D. The germline gives CDR1 DFQATT, CDR2 SNEGSKA (reference sequence). The V gene lost 1 base and the J gene lost 6 bases, with 10 bases spanning the gap. CDR3 length equals 13 residues. This chain's CDR3 is CSARGEARNEQFF. DNA of the CDR3: TGCAGTGCTAGAGGAGAGGCCCGCAATGAGCAGTTCTTC.

This clonotype showed up many times. The chain joins TRBV28 to TRBJ2-3, with 13 bases identical to TRBD2. This CDR3 spans 18 amino acids. Trimming at V came to 2 bases and at J to 0 bases, leaving 5 bases not matched to a gene. Germline loops: CDR1 MDHEN, CDR2 SYDVKM. The CDR3 spells CASSLRRTSGGSTDTQYF. Written as DNA, the CDR3 is TGTGCCAGCAGTTTACGCAGGACTAGCGGGGGTAGCACAGATACGCAGTATTTT.

This clonotype was observed at least ten times. The rearrangement joins TRBV5-1 to TRBJ2-7, with TRBD1 matching 11 bases. There are 16 residues in the CDR3. From germline, CDR1 is SGHRS and CDR2 YFSETQ. The trim removed 4 bases at V and 2 bases at J, leaving 8 bases unmatched. The CDR3 DNA sequence: TGCGCCAGCAGCCGTAATCCGGGACAGGGGGCCTACGAGCAGTACTTC. Translated, it gives CASSRNPGQGAYEQYF.

This clonotype was counted ten times or more. The chain has TRBV10-2 and TRBJ2-1; D is perhaps TRBD1 or TRBD2 (5 bases each). The CDR3 runs to 15 residues. Trimming removed 6 bases from V and 4 bases from J, with 16 bases in between. CDR1 is WSHSY and CDR2 is SAAADI in the germline V gene. The CDR3 loop reads CASSPLGAEYNEQFF. DNA for the CDR3: TGCGCCAGCAGCCCCCTCGGGGCAGAATACAATGAGCAGTTCTTC.

This clonotype was picked up many times. The rearrangement joins TRBV14 to TRBJ2-7; D ambiguous. Trimming shortened V by 4 bases and J by 4 bases, and 14 bases separated the two germline ends. This CDR3 comprises 14 residues. In germline, CDR1 is SGHDN, CDR2 FVKESK. CDR3 sequence: CASSPGLAAYEQYF. The CDR3 coding sequence is TGTGCCAGCAGCCCTGGCTTAGCTGCGTACGAGCAGTACTTC.

This clonotype turned up a few times. The chain employs TRBV20-1 and TRBJ2-2; D not resolved. The V gene's germline CDR1 is DFQATT and CDR2 SNEGSKA (reference sequence). V was cut by 5 bases and J by 5 bases, with 18 bases left in between. The CDR3 totals 15 residues. The DNA for the CDR3 is TGCAGTGCTCACCTGGCGGATGTCGGGACCGGGGAGCTGTTTTTT. Amino acid sequence: CSAHLADVGTGELFF.

This clonotype was counted ten times or more. This sequence joins TRBV20-1 and TRBJ1-1; 9 nucleotides align to TRBD1. CDR3 length: 14 residues. The ends lost 3 bases at V and 6 bases at J; junction bases unmatched: 8. The V gene's germline CDR1 is DFQATT and CDR2 SNEGSKA (reference sequence). The chain's CDR3 is CSARESGTGPEAFF. The CDR3 DNA is TGCAGTGCTAGGGAATCCGGGACAGGGCCTGAAGCTTTCTTT.

This clonotype was counted between two and nine times. The chain couples TRBV12-5 to TRBJ2-3, with TRBD1 identical over 10 bases. This CDR3 is 15 amino acids long. From germline, CDR1 is LGHNT and CDR2 FRNRAP. V shed 6 bases and J 5 bases; nucleotides not matched to a gene: 8. The CDR3 DNA reads as TGTGCTAGTGGCAAAGGGACAGGGGAGGGAGATACGCAGTATTTT. This gives the protein CASGKGTGEGDTQYF.

The V call is TRBV7-2, the J call TRBJ2-7; tentative D call: TRBD2 (6 bases). Germline assignment: CDR1 SGHTA and CDR2 FQGNSA. The CDR3 sequence is 14 residues long. V lost 3 bases, J lost 2 bases, and 11 bases lay in between. CDR3 region: CASSLLAVAYEQYF. The DNA of the CDR3 is TGTGCCAGCAGCTTGTTAGCGGTCGCCTACGAGCAGTACTTC.

Ten or more counts support this clonotype. This chain links TRBV12-3 or TRBV12-4 with TRBJ1-4; the match to TRBD1 covers 9 bases. This CDR3 has 14 residues. The V segment lost 6 bases and the J segment 7 bases; nucleotides outside the gene matches: 6. The DNA of the CDR3 is TGTGCCAGCAGGGAGACAGGGGGAGGTGAAAAACTGTTTTTT. It encodes CASRETGGGEKLFF.

The table lists this clonotype with many counts. The V and J genes are TRBV12-3 or TRBV12-4 and TRBJ1-2, with D unclear. The V and J ends lost 6 bases and 5 bases respectively, with 19 bases between them. The CDR3 loop spans 15 amino acids. The CDR3 sequence is CASSSGDGWLYGYTF. As DNA, the CDR3 is TGTGCCAGCAGCTCGGGAGACGGGTGGTTGTATGGCTACACCTTC.

This clonotype has ten or more counts. The chain is built from TRBV29-1 and TRBJ2-2; the D is unclear. Trimming pared 2 bases from V and 5 bases from J, leaving 12 bases between. Germline CDR1 SQVTM, CDR2 ANQGSEA. This CDR3 region has 14 residues. CDR3: CSVEPPDGTGELFF. The CDR3 DNA reads as TGCAGCGTTGAACCCCCGGATGGGACCGGGGAGCTGTTTTTT.